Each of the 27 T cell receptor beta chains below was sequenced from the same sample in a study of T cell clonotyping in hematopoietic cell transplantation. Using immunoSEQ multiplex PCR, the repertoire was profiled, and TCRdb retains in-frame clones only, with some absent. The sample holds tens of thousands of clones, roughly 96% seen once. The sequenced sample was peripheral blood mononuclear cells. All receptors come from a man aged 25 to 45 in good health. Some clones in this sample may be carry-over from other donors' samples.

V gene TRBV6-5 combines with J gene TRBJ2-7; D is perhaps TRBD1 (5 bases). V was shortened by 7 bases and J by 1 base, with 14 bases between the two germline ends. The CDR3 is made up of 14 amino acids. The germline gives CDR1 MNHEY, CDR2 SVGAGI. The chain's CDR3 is CASTDTTVSYEQYF. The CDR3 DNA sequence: TGTGCCAGCACCGACACGACAGTATCCTACGAGCAGTACTTC.

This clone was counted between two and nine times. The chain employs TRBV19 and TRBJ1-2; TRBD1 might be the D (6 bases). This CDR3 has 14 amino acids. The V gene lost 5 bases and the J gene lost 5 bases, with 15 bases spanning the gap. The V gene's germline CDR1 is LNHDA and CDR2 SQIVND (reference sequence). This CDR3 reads CASSVGGTRYGYTF. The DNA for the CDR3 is TGTGCCAGTAGTGTGGGGGGGACACGTTATGGCTACACCTTC.

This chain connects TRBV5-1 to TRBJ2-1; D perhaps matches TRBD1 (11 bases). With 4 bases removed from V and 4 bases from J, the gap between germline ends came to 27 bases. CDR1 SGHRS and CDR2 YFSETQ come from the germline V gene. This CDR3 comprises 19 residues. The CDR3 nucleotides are TGCGCCAGCAGCCGGACAGGGGGCAGTCTAGCGGGAGCGTACAATGAGCAGTTCTTC. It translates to CASSRTGGSLAGAYNEQFF.

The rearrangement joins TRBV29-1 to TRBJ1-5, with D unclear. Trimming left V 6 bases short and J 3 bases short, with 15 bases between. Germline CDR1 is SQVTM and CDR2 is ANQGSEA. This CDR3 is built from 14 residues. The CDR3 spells CSVIPDDPNQPQHF. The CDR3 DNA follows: TGCAGCGTCATCCCTGATGACCCCAATCAGCCCCAGCATTTT. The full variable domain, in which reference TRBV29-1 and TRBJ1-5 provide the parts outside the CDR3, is SAVISQKPSRDICQRGTSLTIQCQVDSQVTMMFWYRQQPGQSLTLIATANQGSEATYESGFVIDKFPISRPNLTFSTLTVSNMSPEDSSIYLCSVIPDDPNQPQHFGDGTRLSIL.

CDR3 sequence (DNA): TGCGCCAGCAGCTTTACCGGGAACACTGAAGCTTTCTTT. The encoded protein is CASSFTGNTEAFF. The chain couples TRBV5-1 to TRBJ1-1; D not certain. CDR3 length: 13 residues. Germline V gene sequence: CDR1 SGHRS, CDR2 YFSETQ. V lost 2 bases and J lost 1, with 6 bases in between.

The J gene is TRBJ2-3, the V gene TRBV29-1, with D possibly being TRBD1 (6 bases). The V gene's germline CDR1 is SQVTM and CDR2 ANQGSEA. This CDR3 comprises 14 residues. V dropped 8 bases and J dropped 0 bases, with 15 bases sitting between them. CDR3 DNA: TGCAGCATTCGGGACACTGCTAGCACAGATACGCAGTATTTT. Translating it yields CSIRDTASTDTQYF.

CDR3 bases: TGTGCCATCAGTACTAGCGGAAATATTTACGAGCAGTACTTC. This sequence encodes CAISTSGNIYEQYF. The rearrangement uses TRBV10-3 and TRBJ2-7, with TRBD2 matching over 8 bases. CDR3 length: 14 amino acids. Germline V CDR1 and CDR2: ENHRY, SYGVKD. The V segment lost 5 bases and the J segment 4 bases; nucleotides outside the gene matches: 7.

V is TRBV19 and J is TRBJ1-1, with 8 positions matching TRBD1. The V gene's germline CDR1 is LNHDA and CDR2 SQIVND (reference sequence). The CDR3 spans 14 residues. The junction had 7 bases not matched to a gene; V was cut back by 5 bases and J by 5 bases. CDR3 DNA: TGTGCCAGTAGTCCCGGACAGGGTGGGACTGAAGCTTTCTTT. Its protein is CASSPGQGGTEAFF.

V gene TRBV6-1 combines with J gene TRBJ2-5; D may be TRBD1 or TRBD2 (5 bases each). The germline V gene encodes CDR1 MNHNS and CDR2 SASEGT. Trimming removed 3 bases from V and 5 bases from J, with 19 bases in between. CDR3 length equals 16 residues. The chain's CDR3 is CASSEPPWGLGETQYF. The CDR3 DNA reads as TGTGCCAGCAGTGAGCCCCCGTGGGGGTTAGGCGAGACCCAGTACTTC.

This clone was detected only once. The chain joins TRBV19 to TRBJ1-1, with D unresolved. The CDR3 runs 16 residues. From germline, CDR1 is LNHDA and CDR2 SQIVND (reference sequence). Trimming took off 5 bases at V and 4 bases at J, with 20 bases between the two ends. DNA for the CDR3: TGTGCCAGTAGTGAATCCCGACACCGGGAGGGCACTGAAGCTTTCTTT. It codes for CASSESRHREGTEAFF. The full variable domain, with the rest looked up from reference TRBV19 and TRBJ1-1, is DGGITQSPKYLFRKEGQNVTLSCEQNLNHDAMYWYRQDPGQGLRLIYYSQIVNDFQKGDIAEGYSVSREKKESFPLTVTSAQKNPTAFYLCASSESRHREGTEAFFGQGTRLTVV.

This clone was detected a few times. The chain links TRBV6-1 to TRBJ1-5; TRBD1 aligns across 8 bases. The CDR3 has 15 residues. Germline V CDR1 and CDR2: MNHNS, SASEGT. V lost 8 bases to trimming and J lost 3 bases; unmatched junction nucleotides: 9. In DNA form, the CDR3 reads TGTGCCAGCCAAACAGGGGGATTACTCAATCAGCCCCAGCATTTT. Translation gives CASQTGGLLNQPQHF.

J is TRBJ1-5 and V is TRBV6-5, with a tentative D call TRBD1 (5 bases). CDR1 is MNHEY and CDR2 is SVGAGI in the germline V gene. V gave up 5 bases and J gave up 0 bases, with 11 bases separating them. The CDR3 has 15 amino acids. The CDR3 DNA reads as TGTGCCAGCAGTACCGGACATCTTAGCAATCAGCCCCAGCATTTT. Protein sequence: CASSTGHLSNQPQHF.

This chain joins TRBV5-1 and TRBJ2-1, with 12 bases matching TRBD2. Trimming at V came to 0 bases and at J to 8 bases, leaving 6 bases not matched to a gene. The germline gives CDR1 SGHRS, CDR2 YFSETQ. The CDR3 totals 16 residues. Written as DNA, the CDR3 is TGCGCCAGCAGCTTGGCTAGCGGGGGGGCCGTAGATGAGCAGTTCTTC. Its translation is CASSLASGGAVDEQFF.

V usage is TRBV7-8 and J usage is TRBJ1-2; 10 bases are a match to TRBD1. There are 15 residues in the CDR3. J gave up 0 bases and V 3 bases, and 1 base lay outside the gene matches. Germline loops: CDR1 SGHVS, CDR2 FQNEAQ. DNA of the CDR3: TGTGCCAGCAGCTTCGGGACAGGGGCTAACTATGGCTACACCTTC. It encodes CASSFGTGANYGYTF.

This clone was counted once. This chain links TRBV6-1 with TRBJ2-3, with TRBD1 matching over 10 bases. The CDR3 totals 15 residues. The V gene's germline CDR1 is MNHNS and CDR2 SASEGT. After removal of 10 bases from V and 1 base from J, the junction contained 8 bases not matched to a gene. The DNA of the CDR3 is TGTGCCACCCAACCGGGACAGGGGCGCACAGATACGCAGTATTTT. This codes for CATQPGQGRTDTQYF.

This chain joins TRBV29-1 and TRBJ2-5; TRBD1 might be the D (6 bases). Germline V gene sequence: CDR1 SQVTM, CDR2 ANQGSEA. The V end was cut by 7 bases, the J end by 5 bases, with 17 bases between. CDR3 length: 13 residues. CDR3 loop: CSATGRGYETQYF. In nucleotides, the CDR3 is TGCAGCGCGACCGGCAGGGGCTATGAGACCCAGTACTTC.

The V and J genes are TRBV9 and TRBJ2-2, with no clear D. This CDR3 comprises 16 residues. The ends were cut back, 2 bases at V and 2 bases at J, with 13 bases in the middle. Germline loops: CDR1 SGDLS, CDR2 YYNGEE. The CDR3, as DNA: TGTGCCAGCAGCGTGAATACCGCGGATAACACCGGGGAGCTGTTTTTT. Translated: CASSVNTADNTGELFF.

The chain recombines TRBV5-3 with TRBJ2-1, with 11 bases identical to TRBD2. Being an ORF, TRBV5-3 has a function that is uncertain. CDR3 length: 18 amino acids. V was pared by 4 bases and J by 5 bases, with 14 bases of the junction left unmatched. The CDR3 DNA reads TGTGCCAGAAGCCACATAGCGGGGGGGATCATAACCCACAATGAGCAGTTCTTC. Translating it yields CARSHIAGGIITHNEQFF.

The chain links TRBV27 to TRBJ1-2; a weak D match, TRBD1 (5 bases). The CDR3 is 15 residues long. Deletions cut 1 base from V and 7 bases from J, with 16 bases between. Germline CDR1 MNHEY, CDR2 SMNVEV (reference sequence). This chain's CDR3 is CASSLFPGAVLGYTF. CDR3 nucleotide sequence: TGTGCCAGCAGTTTATTCCCCGGGGCGGTACTTGGCTACACCTTC.

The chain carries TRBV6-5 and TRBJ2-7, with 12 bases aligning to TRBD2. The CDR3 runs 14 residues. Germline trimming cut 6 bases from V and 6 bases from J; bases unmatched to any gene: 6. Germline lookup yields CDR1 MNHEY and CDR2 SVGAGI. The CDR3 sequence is CASSLTSGSPEQYF. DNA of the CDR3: TGTGCCAGCAGCTTGACTAGCGGGAGCCCCGAGCAGTACTTC.

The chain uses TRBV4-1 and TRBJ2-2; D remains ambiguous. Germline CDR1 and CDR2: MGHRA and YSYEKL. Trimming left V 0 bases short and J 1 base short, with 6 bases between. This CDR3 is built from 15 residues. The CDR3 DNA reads TGCGCCAGCAGCCAAGAAGTCAGGAACACCGGGGAGCTGTTTTTT. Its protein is CASSQEVRNTGELFF.

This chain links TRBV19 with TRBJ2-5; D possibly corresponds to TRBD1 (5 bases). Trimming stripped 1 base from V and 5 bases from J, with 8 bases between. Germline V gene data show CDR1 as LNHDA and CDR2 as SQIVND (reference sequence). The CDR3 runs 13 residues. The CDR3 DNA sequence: TGTGCCAGTAGTATAGGACAGAAGGAGACCCAGTACTTC. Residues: CASSIGQKETQYF. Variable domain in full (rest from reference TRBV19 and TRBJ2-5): DGGITQSPKYLFRKEGQNVTLSCEQNLNHDAMYWYRQDPGQGLRLIYYSQIVNDFQKGDIAEGYSVSREKKESFPLTVTSAQKNPTAFYLCASSIGQKETQYFGPGTRLLVL.

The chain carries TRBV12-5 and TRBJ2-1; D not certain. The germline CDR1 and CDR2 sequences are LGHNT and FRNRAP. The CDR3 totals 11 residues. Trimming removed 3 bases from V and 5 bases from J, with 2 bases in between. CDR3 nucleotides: TGTGCTAGTGGTTTCAACAATGAGCAGTTCTTC. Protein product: CASGFNNEQFF.

In DNA, the CDR3 is TGTGCCAGCAGCTTAACTCCGGGCTCCTACGAGCAGTACTTC. Translated, it gives CASSLTPGSYEQYF. This chain joins TRBV7-2 and TRBJ2-7, with no clear D. V dropped 2 bases and J dropped 0 bases, with 8 bases sitting between them. The CDR3 spans 14 residues. Per the germline V gene, CDR1 is SGHTA and CDR2 is FQGNSA. The whole variable domain, remainder taken from reference TRBV7-2 and TRBJ2-7, is GAGVSQSPSNKVTEKGKDVELRCDPISGHTALYWYRQSLGQGLEFLIYFQGNSAPDKSGLPSDRFSAERTGGSVSTLTIQRTQQEDSAVYLCASSLTPGSYEQYFGPGTRLTVT.

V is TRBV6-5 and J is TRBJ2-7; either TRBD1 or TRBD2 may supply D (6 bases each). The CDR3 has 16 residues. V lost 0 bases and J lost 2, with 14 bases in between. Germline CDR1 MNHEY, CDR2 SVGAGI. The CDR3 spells CASSYSTGGAPYEQYF. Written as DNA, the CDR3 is TGTGCCAGCAGTTACTCGACCGGGGGCGCCCCCTACGAGCAGTACTTC.

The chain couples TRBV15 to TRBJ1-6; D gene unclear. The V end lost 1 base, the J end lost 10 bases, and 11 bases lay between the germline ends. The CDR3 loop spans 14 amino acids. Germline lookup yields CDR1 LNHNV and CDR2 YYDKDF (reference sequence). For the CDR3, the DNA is TGTGCCACCAGCAGAGGGACGGCCGGGTCACCCCTCCACTTT. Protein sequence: CATSRGTAGSPLHF.

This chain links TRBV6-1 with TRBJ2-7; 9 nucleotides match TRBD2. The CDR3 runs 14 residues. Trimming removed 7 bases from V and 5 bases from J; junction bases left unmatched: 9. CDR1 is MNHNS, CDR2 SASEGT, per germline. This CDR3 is CASTEGLAFDEQYF. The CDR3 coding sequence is TGTGCCAGCACCGAGGGACTAGCTTTCGACGAGCAGTACTTC.